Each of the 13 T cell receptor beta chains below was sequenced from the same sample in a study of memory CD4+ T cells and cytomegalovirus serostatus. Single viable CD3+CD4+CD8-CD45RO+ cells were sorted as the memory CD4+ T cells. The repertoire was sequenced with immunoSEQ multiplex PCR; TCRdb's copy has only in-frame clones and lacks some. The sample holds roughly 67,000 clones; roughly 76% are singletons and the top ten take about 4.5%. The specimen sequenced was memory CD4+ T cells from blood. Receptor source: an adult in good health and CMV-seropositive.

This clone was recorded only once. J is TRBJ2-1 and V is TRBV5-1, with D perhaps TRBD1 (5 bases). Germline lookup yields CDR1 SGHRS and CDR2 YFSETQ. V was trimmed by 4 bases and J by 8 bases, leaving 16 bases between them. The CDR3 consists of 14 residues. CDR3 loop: CASSLIRVDDEQFF. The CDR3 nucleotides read TGCGCCAGCAGCCTCATCAGGGTCGACGATGAGCAGTTCTTC.

The CDR3 protein is CASRPLRTGALLANSPLHF. The CDR3 bases are TGTGCCAGCAGACCACTTAGGACAGGGGCCTTACTTGCCAATTCACCCCTCCACTTT. This chain links TRBV11-2 with TRBJ1-6, with 9 positions matching TRBD1. The V gene end was trimmed by 6 bases and the J gene end by 7 bases; junction bases not matched to a gene: 19. This CDR3 is built from 19 residues. Per the germline V gene, CDR1 is SGHAT and CDR2 is FQNNGV. The entire variable domain, with the rest obtained from reference TRBV11-2 and TRBJ1-6, is as follows: EAGVAQSPRYKIIEKRQSVAFWCNPISGHATLYWYQQILGQGPKLLIQFQNNGVVDDSQLPKDRFSAERLKGVDSTLKIQPAKLEDSAVYLCASRPLRTGALLANSPLHFGNGTRLTVT.

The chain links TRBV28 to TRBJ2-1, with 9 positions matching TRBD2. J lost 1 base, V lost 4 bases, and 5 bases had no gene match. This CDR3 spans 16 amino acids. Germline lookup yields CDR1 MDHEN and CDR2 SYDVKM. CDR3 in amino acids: CASSSLAGRSYNEQFF. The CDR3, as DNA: TGTGCCAGCAGTTCTCTAGCGGGAAGATCCTACAATGAGCAGTTCTTC. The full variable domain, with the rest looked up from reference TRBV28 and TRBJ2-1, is DVKVTQSSRYLVKRTGEKVFLECVQDMDHENMFWYRQDPGLGLRLIYFSYDVKMKEKGDIPEGYSVSREKKERFSLILESASTNQTSMYLCASSSLAGRSYNEQFFGPGTRLTVL.

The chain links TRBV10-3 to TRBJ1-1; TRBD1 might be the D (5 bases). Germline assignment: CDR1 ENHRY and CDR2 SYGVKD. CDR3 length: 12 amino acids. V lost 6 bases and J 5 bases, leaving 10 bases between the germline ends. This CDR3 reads CAIRGEGTEAFF. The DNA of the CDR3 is TGTGCCATCAGGGGGGAGGGTACTGAAGCTTTCTTT.

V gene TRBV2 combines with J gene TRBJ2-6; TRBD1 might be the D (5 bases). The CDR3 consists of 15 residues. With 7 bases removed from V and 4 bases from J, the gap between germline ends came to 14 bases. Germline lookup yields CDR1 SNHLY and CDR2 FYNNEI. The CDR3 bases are TGTGCCAGCACCGCCGAGACAGCAGGGGCCAACGTCCTGACTTTC. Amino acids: CASTAETAGANVLTF. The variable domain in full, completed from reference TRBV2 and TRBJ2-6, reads EPEVTQTPSHQVTQMGQEVILRCVPISNHLYFYWYRQILGQKVEFLVSFYNNEISEKSEIFDDQFSVERPDGSNFTLKIRSTKLEDSAMYFCASTAETAGANVLTFGAGSRLTVL.

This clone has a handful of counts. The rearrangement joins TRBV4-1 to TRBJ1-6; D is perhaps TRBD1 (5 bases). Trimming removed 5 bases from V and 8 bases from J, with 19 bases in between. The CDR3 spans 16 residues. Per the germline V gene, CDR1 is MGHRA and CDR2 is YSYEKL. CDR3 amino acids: CASSNEGSPTYSPLHF. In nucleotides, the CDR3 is TGCGCCAGCAGCAACGAGGGGTCCCCTACCTATTCACCCCTCCACTTT.

CDR3 region: CASSLRSGSWNEQFF. CDR3 DNA: TGTGCCAGCAGCTTAAGAAGCGGGAGTTGGAATGAGCAGTTCTTC. The V gene is TRBV7-3, the J gene TRBJ2-1; 8 positions agree with TRBD2. V shed 1 base, J shed 7 bases, and the junction held 6 bases outside the gene matches. CDR1 and CDR2 from the germline V gene are SGHTA and FQGTGA. CDR3 length: 15 amino acids.

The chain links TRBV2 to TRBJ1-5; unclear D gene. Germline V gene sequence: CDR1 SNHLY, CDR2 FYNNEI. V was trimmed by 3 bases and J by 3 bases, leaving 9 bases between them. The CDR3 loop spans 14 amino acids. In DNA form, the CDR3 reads TGTGCCAGCAGTGATGGGGAACTCAATCAGCCCCAGCATTTT. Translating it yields CASSDGELNQPQHF. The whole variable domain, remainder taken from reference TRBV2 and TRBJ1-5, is EPEVTQTPSHQVTQMGQEVILRCVPISNHLYFYWYRQILGQKVEFLVSFYNNEISEKSEIFDDQFSVERPDGSNFTLKIRSTKLEDSAMYFCASSDGELNQPQHFGDGTRLSIL.

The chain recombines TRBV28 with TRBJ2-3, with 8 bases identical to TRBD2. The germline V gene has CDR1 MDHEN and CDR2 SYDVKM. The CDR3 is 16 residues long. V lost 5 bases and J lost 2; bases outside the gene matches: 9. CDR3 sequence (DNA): TGTGCCAGCAGTAAGACGGGAGGGGACTTCACAGATACGCAGTATTTT. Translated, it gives CASSKTGGDFTDTQYF.

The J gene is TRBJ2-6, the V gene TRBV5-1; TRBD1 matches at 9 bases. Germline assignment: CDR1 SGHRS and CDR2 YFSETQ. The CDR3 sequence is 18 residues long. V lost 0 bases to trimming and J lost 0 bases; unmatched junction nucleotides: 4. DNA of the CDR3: TGCGCCAGCAGCTTGGCGCGACAGGGGGGCTCTGGGGCCAACGTCCTGACTTTC. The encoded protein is CASSLARQGGSGANVLTF.

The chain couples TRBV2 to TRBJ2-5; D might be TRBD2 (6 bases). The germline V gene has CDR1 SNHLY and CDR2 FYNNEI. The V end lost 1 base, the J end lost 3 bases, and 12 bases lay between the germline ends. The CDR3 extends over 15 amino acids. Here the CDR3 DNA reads TGTGCCAGCAGTGAAGGGCTAGCGAGTGAAGAGACCCAGTACTTC. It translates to CASSEGLASEETQYF.

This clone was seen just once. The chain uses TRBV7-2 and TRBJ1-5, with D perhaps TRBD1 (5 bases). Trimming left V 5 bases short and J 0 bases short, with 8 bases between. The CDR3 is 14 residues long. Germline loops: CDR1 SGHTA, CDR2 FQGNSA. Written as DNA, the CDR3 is TGTGCCAGCAGCCTGGACATTAGCAATCAGCCCCAGCATTTT. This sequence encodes CASSLDISNQPQHF.

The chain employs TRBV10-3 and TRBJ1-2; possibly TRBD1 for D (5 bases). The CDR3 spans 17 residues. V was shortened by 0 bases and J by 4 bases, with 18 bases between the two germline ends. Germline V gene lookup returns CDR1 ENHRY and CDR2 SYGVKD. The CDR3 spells CAISESDGTDRSYGYTF. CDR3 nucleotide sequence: TGTGCCATCAGTGAGTCGGACGGGACGGACCGTAGCTATGGCTACACCTTC.